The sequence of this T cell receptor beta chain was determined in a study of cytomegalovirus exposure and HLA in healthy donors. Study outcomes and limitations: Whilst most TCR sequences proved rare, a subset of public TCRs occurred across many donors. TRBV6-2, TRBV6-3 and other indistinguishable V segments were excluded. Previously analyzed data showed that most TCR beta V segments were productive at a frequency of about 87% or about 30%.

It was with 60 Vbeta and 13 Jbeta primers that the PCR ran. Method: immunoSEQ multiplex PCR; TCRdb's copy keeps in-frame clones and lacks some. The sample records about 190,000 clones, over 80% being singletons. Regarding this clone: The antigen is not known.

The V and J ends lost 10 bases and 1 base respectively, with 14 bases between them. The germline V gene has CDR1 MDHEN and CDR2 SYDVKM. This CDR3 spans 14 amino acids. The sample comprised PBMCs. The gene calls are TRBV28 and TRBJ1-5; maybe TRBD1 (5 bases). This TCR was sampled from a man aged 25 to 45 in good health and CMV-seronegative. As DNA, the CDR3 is TGTGCCACTGACACCGGGGGGAGCAATCAGCCCCAGCATTTT. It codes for CATDTGGSNQPQHF.